The TCR beta chain described here comes from a study of identifying expanded T cells in peripheral blood (dated by TCRdb to 2018 to 2020). Describing the broader study: Four technical replicates, made by sequencing separate aliquots from the same pool of genomic DNA, were compared pairwise. General conclusions and limits of the study: Approximately 1.1 differentially abundant clones were flagged by the binomial model between technical replicates, whereas about 16 and 19 were flagged over about two weeks and four weeks, respectively. It was expected by the authors that biological variance in healthy repertoires might increase further over much longer intervals, such as months to years. Variance in clone template counts between approximately 2-week samples significantly increased with total template count across all healthy donors. Across all healthy-donor time intervals, the beta-binomial model significantly cut both the number of clones called differentially abundant and the false-positive rate.

No immune events, such as infections, were documented for the healthy donors during the collection period. Blood repertoires from healthy donors were used as a training cohort for calibrating time-dependent variance in a beta-binomial model of differential abundance of T-cell clones. There were about 10 healthy donors in the training cohort, of whom 3 were female and 7 were male. On average the donors were around 41 years old, and their ages spanned 29 to 64 years. Whole blood was collected from each healthy donor at three time points spaced two to three weeks apart and obtained from a commercial supplier. For immunosequencing, genomic DNA was extracted from unsorted whole blood. TCRbeta CDR3 regions were profiled with the immunoSEQ Assay using bias-controlled multiplex PCR amplification of genomic DNA. The paper's processing steps were these. The absolute abundance of each unique TCRbeta CDR3 region was quantified after sequences were collapsed and filtered. Differential abundance was tested with two models: a binomial (Fisher-equivalent) model and a beta-binomial model that adds time-dependent variance fitted from healthy donors. Clones with fewer than 5 combined templates were excluded, and clones with Benjamini-Hochberg FDR below 0.01 were called differentially abundant. Beta-binomial variance was modeled as a function of total template count across the two samples using the form v = (b*log(k)+a)^2. Held by TCRdb, this immuneACCESS table contains in-frame sequences only and omits some clones. Under half of the omission traces to an unresolved V gene where checked; the cause of the rest is unknown. The V and J calls and clone size are taken from that table; D and trimming were inferred from the DNA. For this sample the table gives around 95,000 clones, of which approximately 89% were detected only once. The ten largest clones take up approximately 6% of the sample.

CDR3 length: 13 amino acids, cysteine to phenylalanine. Just CDR3 DNA is preserved here, 39 bases in frame from base 1. The germline V gene gives CDR1 as MNHEY and CDR2 as SVGAGI. Trimming takes 6 bases from V and 6 bases from J, and the germline ends sit 12 bases apart. Concerning this clone: Its antigen specificity is not known. Base qualities are not recorded, but no much larger clone differs from it by a single base.

The chain is made from TRBV6-5 and TRBJ2-1; the D gene could be TRBD1 or TRBD2, each one agreeing over 5 bases. The TCR was taken from a person between 18 and 75 years old in good health. Material: blood. The DNA sequence follows: TGTGCCAGCAGGGGGGACCCGAGCAATGAGCAGTTCTTC. Its protein product is CASRGDPSNEQFF.